This TCR beta chain is drawn from a study of OX40 agonist ivuxolimab in advanced cancers. This clone was observed a few times. Sequencing used immunoSEQ multiplex PCR; TCRdb keeps in-frame clones, though not all of them. Among roughly 50,000 clones listed, about 82% were seen once. Trimming pared 10 bases from V and 3 bases from J, leaving 15 bases between. The CDR3 consists of 13 residues. Germline V gene sequence: CDR1 SNHLY, CDR2 FYNNEI. This receptor was taken from an adult with an advanced solid tumor such as melanoma, head and neck, liver or kidney cancer. The rearrangement links TRBV2 to TRBJ1-1; D gene unclear. The specimen comprised CD4+ or CD8+ T cells sorted from blood, sampled in a trial of the OX40 agonist ivuxolimab. CDR3 sequence reads: CATTGFRHTEAFF. In DNA, the CDR3 is TGTGCCACCACGGGGTTTCGGCACACTGAAGCTTTCTTT.